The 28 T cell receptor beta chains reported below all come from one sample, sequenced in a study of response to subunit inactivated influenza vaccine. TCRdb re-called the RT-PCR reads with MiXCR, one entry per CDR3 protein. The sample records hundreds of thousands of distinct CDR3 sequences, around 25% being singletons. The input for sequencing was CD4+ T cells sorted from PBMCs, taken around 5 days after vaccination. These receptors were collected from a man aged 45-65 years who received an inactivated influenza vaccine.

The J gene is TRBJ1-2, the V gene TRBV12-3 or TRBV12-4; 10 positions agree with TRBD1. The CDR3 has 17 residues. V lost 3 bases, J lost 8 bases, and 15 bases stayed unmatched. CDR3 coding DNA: TGTGCCAGCAGTTTGACAGGGGGCGGCCTCCCGCTGTCGGGCTACACCTTC. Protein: CASSLTGGGLPLSGYTF.

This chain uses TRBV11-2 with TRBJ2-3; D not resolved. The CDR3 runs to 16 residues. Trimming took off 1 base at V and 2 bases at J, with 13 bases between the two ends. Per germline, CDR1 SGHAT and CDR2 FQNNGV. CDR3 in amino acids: CASSLAGARNTDTQYF. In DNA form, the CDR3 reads TGTGCCAGCAGCTTAGCAGGCGCTCGGAACACAGATACGCAGTATTTT.

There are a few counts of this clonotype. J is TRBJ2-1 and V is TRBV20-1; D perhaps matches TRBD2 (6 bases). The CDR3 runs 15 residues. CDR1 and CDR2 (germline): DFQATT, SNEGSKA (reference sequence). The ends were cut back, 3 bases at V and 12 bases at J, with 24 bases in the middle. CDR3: CSASLRGRGPFGQFF. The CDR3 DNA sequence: TGCAGTGCTAGTCTTCGAGGGCGGGGTCCGTTCGGGCAGTTCTTC.

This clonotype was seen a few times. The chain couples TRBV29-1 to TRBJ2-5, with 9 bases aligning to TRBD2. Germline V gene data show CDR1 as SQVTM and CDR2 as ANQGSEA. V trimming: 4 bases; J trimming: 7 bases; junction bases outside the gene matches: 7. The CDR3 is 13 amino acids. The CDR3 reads CSVGPSGNPTQYF. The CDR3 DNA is TGCAGCGTTGGGCCTAGCGGGAATCCGACCCAGTACTTC.

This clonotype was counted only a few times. The CDR3 loop reads CATSKGAGEQETQYF. In nucleotides, the CDR3 is TGCGCCACCAGTAAGGGGGCGGGGGAGCAAGAGACCCAGTACTTC. This chain connects TRBV5-1 to TRBJ2-5; D possibly uses TRBD1 or TRBD2 (7 bases each). The CDR3 is 15 residues long. Germline V gene data show CDR1 as SGHRS and CDR2 as YFSETQ. V lost 9 bases and J 2 bases, leaving 20 bases between the germline ends.

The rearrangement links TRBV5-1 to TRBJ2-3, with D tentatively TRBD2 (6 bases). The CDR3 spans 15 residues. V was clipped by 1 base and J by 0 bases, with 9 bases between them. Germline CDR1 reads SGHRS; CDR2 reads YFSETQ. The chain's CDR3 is CASSLLGSSTDTQYF. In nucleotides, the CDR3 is TGCGCCAGCAGCTTGCTCGGGAGCAGCACAGATACGCAGTATTTT. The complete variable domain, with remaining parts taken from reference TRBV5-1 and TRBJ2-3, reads KAGVTQTPRYLIKTRGQQVTLSCSPISGHRSVSWYQQTPGQGLQFLFEYFSETQRNKGNFPGRFSGRQFSNSRSEMNVSTLELGDSALYLCASSLLGSSTDTQYFGPGTRLTVL.

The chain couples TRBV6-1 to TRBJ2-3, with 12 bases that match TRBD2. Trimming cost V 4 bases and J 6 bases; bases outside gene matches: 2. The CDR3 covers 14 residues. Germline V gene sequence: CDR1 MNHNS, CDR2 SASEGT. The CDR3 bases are TGTGCCAGCAGTGCCCTAGCGGGGGGGGATACGCAGTATTTT. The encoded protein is CASSALAGGDTQYF.

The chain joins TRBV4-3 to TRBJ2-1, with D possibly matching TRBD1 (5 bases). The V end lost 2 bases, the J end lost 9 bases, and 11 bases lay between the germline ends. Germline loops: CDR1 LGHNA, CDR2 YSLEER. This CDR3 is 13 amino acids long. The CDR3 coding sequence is TGCGCCAGCAGCCAAATCTGGGGCGGTGAGCAGTTCTTC. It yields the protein CASSQIWGGEQFF.

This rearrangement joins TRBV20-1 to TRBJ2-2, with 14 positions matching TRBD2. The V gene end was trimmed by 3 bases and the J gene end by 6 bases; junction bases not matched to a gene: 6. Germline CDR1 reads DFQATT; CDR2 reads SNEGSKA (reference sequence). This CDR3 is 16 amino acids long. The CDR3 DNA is TGCAGTGCTAGGGCACAGGGACTAGCGGGAGCCGGGGAGCTGTTTTTT. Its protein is CSARAQGLAGAGELFF.

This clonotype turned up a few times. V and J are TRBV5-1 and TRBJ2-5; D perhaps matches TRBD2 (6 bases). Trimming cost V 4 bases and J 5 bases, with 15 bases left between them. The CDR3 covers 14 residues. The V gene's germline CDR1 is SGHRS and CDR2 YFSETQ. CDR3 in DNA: TGCGCCAGCAGCGGTACTAGCTCCATGGAGACCCAGTACTTC. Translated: CASSGTSSMETQYF.

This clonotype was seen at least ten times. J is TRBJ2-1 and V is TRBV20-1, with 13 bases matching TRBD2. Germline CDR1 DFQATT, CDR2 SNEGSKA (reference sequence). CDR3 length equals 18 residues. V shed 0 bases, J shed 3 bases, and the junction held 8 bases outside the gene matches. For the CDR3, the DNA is TGCAGTGCTAGAGATCTGCTACTAGCGGGAGGGATCTACAATGAGCAGTTCTTC. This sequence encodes CSARDLLLAGGIYNEQFF.

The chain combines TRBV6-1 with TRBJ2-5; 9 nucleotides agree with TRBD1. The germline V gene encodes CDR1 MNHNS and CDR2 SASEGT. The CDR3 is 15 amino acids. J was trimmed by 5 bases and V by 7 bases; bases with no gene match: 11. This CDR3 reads CASTRGQGGRETQYF. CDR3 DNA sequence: TGTGCCAGCACTCGGGGACAGGGTGGTAGGGAGACCCAGTACTTC.

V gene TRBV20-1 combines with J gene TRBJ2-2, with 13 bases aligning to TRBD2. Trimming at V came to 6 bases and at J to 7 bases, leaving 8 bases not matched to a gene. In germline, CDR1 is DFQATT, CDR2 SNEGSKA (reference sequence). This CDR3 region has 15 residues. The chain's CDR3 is CSATSGRAYSGELFF. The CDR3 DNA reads TGCAGTGCCACTAGCGGGAGGGCCTATAGCGGGGAGCTGTTTTTT.

CDR3 protein: CASSEAGLADYNEQFF. The CDR3 region has the DNA TGTGCCAGCAGTGAGGCGGGGCTAGCGGACTACAATGAGCAGTTCTTC. The chain couples TRBV6-4 to TRBJ2-1; 7 bases match TRBD2. Germline V gene lookup returns CDR1 MRHNA and CDR2 SNTAGT. With 3 bases clipped from V and 3 bases from J, the junction kept 8 bases outside the gene matches. This CDR3 comprises 16 residues.

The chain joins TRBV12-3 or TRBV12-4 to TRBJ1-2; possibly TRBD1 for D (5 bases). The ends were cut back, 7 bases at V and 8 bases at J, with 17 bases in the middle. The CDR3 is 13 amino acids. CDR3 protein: CASTLGTSGGYTF. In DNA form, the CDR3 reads TGTGCCAGCACCCTCGGGACCTCGGGGGGCTACACCTTC.

CDR3 coding DNA: TGTGCCAGCAGCAGCACGGGACAGGGCGGTGGAAAACTGTTTTTT. It specifies CASSSTGQGGGKLFF. J is TRBJ1-4 and V is TRBV7-2; 9 bases are shared with TRBD1. The CDR3 is made up of 15 amino acids. V lost 5 bases and J lost 10; bases outside the gene matches: 11. Per the germline V gene, CDR1 is SGHTA and CDR2 is FQGNSA.

CDR3 DNA sequence: TGTGCCAGCAGTCTGCAACTACAGGGCACCTACGAGCAGTACTTC. Its protein is CASSLQLQGTYEQYF. V usage is TRBV12-3 or TRBV12-4 and J usage is TRBJ2-7; a weak D match, TRBD1 (6 bases). The germline V and J ends were trimmed by 5 bases and 2 bases, with 16 bases remaining between them. The length of the CDR3 is 15 residues.

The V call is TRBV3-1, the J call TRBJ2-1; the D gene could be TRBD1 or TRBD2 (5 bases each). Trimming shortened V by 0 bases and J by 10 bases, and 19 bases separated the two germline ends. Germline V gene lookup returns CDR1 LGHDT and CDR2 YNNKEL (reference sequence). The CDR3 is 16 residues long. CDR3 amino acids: CASSQDLGTHGKEQFF. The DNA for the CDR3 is TGTGCCAGCAGCCAAGATCTGGGGACGCATGGTAAGGAGCAGTTCTTC.

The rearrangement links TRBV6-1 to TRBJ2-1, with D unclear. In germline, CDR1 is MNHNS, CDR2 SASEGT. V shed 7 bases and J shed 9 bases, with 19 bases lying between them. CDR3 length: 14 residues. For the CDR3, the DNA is TGTGCCAGCAATGTCGACTTTTTGGCCGGTGAGCAGTTCTTC. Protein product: CASNVDFLAGEQFF.

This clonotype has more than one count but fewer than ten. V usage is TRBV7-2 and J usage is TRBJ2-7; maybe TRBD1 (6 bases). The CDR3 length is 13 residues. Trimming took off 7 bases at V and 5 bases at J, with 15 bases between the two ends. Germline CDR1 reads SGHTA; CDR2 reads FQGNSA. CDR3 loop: CASTIQGTNEQYF. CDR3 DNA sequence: TGTGCCAGCACCATACAGGGCACCAACGAGCAGTACTTC.

The CDR3 region is CSARTSASRYNEQFF. CDR3 nucleotides: TGCAGTGCTCGGACTAGCGCGAGTCGTTACAATGAGCAGTTCTTC. V usage is TRBV20-1 and J usage is TRBJ2-1, with 9 bases that match TRBD2. V lost 5 bases and J lost 4; bases outside the gene matches: 9. The germline V gene has CDR1 DFQATT and CDR2 SNEGSKA (reference sequence). The CDR3 has 15 residues.

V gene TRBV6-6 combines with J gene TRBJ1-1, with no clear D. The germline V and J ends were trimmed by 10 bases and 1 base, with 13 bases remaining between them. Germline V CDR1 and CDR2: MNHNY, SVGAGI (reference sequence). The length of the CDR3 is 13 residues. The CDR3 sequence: CATQPPGNTEAFF. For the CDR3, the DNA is TGTGCCACCCAGCCCCCTGGGAACACTGAAGCTTTCTTT.

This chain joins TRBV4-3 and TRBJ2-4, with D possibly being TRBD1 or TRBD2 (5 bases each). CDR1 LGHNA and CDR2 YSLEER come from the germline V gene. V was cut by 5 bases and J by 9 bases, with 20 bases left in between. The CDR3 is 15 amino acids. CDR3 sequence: CASSKSPGAKGIQYF. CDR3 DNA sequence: TGCGCCAGCAGCAAATCCCCCGGGGCAAAAGGCATTCAGTACTTC.

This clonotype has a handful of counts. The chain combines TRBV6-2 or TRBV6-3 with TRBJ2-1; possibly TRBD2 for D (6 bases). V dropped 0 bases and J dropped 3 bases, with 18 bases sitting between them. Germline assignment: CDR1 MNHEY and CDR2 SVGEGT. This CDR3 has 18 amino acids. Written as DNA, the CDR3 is TGTGCCAGCAGTTACTCCGCTGAGCGGAGGGAGATCTACAATGAGCAGTTCTTC. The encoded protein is CASSYSAERREIYNEQFF.

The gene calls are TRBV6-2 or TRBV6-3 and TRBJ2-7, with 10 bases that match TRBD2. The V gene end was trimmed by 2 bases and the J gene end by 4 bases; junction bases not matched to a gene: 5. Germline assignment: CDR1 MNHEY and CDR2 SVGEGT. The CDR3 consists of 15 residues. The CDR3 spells CASSYTSSGSYEQYF. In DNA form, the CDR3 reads TGTGCCAGCAGTTACACGTCTAGCGGGAGTTACGAGCAGTACTTC.

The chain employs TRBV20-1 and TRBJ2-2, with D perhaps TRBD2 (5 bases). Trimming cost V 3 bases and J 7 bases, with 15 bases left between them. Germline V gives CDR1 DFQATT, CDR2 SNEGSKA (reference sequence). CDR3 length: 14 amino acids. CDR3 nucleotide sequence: TGCAGTGCTAGGAAGGGTTTCGGGATCGGGGAGCTGTTTTTT. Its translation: CSARKGFGIGELFF.

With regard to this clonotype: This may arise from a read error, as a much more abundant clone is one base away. The CDR3 here is CASSLGTVVTGELFF. Here the CDR3 DNA reads TGCGCCAGCAGCCTTGGGACAGTGGTCACCGGGGAGCTGTTTTTT. The chain links TRBV5-1 to TRBJ2-2; the match to TRBD1 covers 7 bases. The CDR3 has 15 amino acids. Germline CDR1 and CDR2: SGHRS and YFSETQ. V lost 4 bases and J lost 4; bases outside the gene matches: 7.

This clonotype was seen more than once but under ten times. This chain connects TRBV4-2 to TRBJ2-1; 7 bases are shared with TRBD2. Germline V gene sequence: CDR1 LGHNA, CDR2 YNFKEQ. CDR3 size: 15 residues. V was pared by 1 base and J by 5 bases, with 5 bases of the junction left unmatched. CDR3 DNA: TGTGCCAGCAGCCAAGGGGGGGGGGTAGACAATGAGCAGTTCTTC. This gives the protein CASSQGGGVDNEQFF.